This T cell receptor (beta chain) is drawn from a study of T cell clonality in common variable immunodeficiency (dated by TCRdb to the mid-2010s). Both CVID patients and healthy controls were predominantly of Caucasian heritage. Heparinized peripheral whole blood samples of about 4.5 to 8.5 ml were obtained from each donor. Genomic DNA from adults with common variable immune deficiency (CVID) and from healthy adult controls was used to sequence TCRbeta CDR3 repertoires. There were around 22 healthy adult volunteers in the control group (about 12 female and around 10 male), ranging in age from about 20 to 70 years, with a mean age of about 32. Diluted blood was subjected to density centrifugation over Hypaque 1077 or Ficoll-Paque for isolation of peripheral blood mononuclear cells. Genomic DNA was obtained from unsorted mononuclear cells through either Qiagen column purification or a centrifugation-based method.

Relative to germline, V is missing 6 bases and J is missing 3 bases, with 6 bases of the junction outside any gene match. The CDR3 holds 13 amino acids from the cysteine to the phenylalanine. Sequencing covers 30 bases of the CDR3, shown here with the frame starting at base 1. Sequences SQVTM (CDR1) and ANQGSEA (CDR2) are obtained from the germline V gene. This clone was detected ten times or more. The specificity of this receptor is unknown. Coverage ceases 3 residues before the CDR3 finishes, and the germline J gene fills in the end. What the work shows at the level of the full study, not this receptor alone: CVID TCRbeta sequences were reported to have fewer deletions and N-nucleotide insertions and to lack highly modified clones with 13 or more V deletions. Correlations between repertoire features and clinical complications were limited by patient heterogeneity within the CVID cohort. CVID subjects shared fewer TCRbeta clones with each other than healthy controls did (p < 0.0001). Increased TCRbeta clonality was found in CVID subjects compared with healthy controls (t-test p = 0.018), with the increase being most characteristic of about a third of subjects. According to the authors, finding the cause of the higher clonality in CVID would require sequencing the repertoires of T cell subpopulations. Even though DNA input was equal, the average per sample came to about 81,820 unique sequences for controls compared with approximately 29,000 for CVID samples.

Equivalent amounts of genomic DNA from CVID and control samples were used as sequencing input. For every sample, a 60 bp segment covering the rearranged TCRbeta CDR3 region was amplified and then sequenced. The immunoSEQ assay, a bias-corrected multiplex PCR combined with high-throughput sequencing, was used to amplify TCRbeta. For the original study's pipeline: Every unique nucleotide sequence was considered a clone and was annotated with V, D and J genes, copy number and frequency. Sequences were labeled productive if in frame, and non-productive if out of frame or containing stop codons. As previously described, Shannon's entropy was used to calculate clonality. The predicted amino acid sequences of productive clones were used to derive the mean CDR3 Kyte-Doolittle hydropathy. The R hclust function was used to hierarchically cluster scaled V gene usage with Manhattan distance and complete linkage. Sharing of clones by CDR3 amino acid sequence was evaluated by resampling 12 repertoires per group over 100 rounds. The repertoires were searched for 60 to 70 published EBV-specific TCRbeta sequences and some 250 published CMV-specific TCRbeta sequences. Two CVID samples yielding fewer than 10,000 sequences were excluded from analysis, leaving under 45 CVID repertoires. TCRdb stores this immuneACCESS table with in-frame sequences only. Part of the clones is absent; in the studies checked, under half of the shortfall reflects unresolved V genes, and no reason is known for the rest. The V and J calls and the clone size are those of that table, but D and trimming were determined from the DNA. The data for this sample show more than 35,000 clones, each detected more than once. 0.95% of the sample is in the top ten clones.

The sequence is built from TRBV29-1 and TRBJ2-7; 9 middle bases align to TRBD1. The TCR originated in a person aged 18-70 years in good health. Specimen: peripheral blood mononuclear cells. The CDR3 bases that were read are TGCAGCGTCGTACAGGGGGCAGGCTACGAG. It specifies CSVVQGAGYE. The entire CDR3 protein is CSVVQGAGYEQYF.